These T cell receptor beta chains were read from a single sample in a study of OX40 agonist ivuxolimab in advanced cancers. Profiled with immunoSEQ multiplex PCR; TCRdb holds only in-frame clones, not every one. The sample gives about 62,000 clones, around 85% of which show up once; over 3.5% is in the top ten. The sequencing here drew on CD4+ or CD8+ T cells sorted from blood, taken in a trial of the OX40 agonist ivuxolimab. The source is an adult with an advanced solid tumor such as melanoma, head and neck, liver or kidney cancer. The CDR3 runs from the conserved cysteine through the conserved F or W. A D gene is named only where the DNA matches it firmly. A row's size may be missing; if present it is once, few, many or a size class.

J: TRBJ1-2; size: .; V: TRBV7-8; D: .; CDR3: CASSPRYSSNYGYTF; DNA: TGTGCCAGCAGCCCCCGTTACAGTTCTAACTATGGCTACACCTTC
J: TRBJ2-1; size: .; V: TRBV19; D: .; CDR3: CASSIVFSRGSYNEQFF; DNA: TGTGCCAGTAGTATAGTATTCTCCAGGGGCTCCTACAATGAGCAGTTCTTC
J: TRBJ2-5; size: .; V: TRBV2; D: .; CDR3: CASSAYAGRAETQYF; DNA: TGTGCCAGCAGTGCCTATGCGGGGCGAGCGGAGACCCAGTACTTC
J: TRBJ2-2; size: .; V: TRBV2; D: .; CDR3: CASNGGRRIAGELFF; DNA: TGTGCCAGCAACGGAGGTAGGCGTATCGCCGGGGAGCTGTTTTTT
J: TRBJ1-2; size: .; V: TRBV5-4; D: TRBD1; CDR3: CASSLAPGGVPGTGYTF; DNA: TGTGCCAGCAGCTTGGCTCCAGGGGGCGTTCCCGGGACTGGCTACACCTTC
J: TRBJ1-3; size: .; V: TRBV6-6; D: .; CDR3: CASSYLGAGNTIYF; DNA: TGTGCCAGCAGCTACCTGGGGGCTGGAAACACCATATATTTT
J: TRBJ1-5; size: .; V: TRBV7-2; D: .; CDR3: CASSLVLGGNQPQHF; DNA: TGTGCCAGCAGCTTAGTCTTGGGGGGCAATCAGCCCCAGCATTTT
J: TRBJ1-5; size: few; V: TRBV19; D: .; CDR3: CASSISRARNQPQHF; DNA: TGTGCCAGTAGTATAAGCAGGGCTCGCAATCAGCCCCAGCATTTT
J: TRBJ1-4; size: few; V: TRBV5-1; D: .; CDR3: CASSLNQALVDEKLFF; DNA: TGCGCCAGCAGCTTGAACCAGGCGTTGGTGGATGAAAAACTGTTTTTT
J: TRBJ1-4; size: once; V: TRBV21-1; D: .; CDR3: CASSKSSTTNEKLFF; DNA: TGTGCCAGCAGCAAAAGCAGTACAACTAATGAAAAACTGTTTTTT
J: TRBJ2-7; size: .; V: TRBV9; D: TRBD2; CDR3: CASSAPAREAGGPGEQYF; DNA: TGTGCCAGCAGCGCCCCAGCAAGGGAGGCGGGAGGGCCGGGCGAGCAGTACTTC
J: TRBJ1-3; size: .; V: TRBV2; D: .; CDR3: CASTQQNLHTIYF; DNA: TGTGCCAGCACCCAGCAGAATTTACACACCATATATTTT
J: TRBJ2-7; size: .; V: TRBV28; D: .; CDR3: CASSFIGGSYEQYF; DNA: TGTGCCAGCAGTTTCATTGGGGGATCCTACGAGCAGTACTTC
J: TRBJ1-1; size: .; V: TRBV6-1; D: .; CDR3: CASSAGSNTEAFF; DNA: TGTGCCAGCAGTGCCGGGTCGAACACTGAAGCTTTCTTT
J: TRBJ1-1; size: .; V: TRBV7-2; D: .; CDR3: CASSLDRVNTEAFF; DNA: TGTGCCAGCAGCTTAGATCGGGTGAACACTGAAGCTTTCTTT
J: TRBJ2-3; size: .; V: TRBV19; D: TRBD2; CDR3: CASSIVGASGGSGDTQYF; DNA: TGTGCCAGTAGTATAGTTGGGGCTAGCGGGGGGAGTGGGGATACGCAGTATTTT
J: TRBJ1-2; size: .; V: TRBV29-1; D: .; CDR3: CSVGAGANIDGYTF; DNA: TGCAGCGTGGGTGCGGGGGCGAATATAGATGGCTACACCTTC
J: TRBJ1-6; size: .; V: TRBV11-2; D: TRBD1; CDR3: CASSGTGGRDSPLHF; DNA: TGTGCCAGCAGCGGAACAGGGGGCAGAGATTCACCCCTCCACTTT
J: TRBJ2-3; size: .; V: TRBV9; D: .; CDR3: CASSVGPAGVTDTQYF; DNA: TGTGCCAGCAGCGTAGGCCCTGCAGGGGTGACAGATACGCAGTATTTT
J: TRBJ2-2; size: .; V: TRBV5-6; D: .; CDR3: CASSLGDRQANTGELFF; DNA: TGTGCCAGCAGCCTGGGGGATAGACAGGCGAACACCGGGGAGCTGTTTTTT
J: TRBJ1-2; size: once; V: TRBV28; D: .; CDR3: CASSSSPINYGYTF; DNA: TGTGCCAGCAGTTCATCCCCTATTAACTATGGCTACACCTTC
J: TRBJ2-1; size: .; V: TRBV5-1; D: .; CDR3: CASFPIQGEGNEQFF; DNA: TGCGCCAGCTTCCCCATTCAGGGAGAGGGCAATGAGCAGTTCTTC
J: TRBJ2-3; size: .; V: TRBV4-1; D: TRBD2; CDR3: CASSQAVTSGWSTDTQYF; DNA: TGCGCCAGCAGCCAAGCTGTGACTAGCGGGTGGTCCACAGATACGCAGTATTTT
J: TRBJ1-5; size: few; V: TRBV6-1; D: TRBD1; CDR3: CASSADRGGPYSNQPQHF; DNA: TGTGCCAGCAGTGCCGACAGGGGCGGACCATATAGCAATCAGCCCCAGCATTTT
J: TRBJ1-2; size: .; V: TRBV5-8; D: .; CDR3: CASSLIVPYGYTF; DNA: TGTGCCAGCAGCTTGATTGTGCCCTATGGCTACACCTTC
J: TRBJ1-5; size: .; V: TRBV28; D: .; CDR3: CASSQPGEGQPQHF; DNA: TGTGCCAGCAGTCAGCCCGGGGAGGGTCAGCCCCAGCATTTT